The clone carrying this T cell receptor (beta chain) has just one count. This record belongs to a study of blood T cell repertoires in COVID-19. In the study overall: Nucleic acid was either cDNA or gDNA, and it came from T cells, B-cell-depleted T cells, or PBMCs.

Authors' processing steps: The authors estimated nucleated cell counts from reference gene primer amplification. Sequencing was performed with immunoSEQ multiplex PCR; in TCRdb, only in-frame clones are kept and a portion is missing. V and J calls plus clone size are reproduced from that table; the DNA served to infer D and trimming. The sample records 98,000 or so clones, 84% being singletons. The specimen sequenced was peripheral blood. This clonotype was sampled from a man aged 55 to 70 with acute or convalescent COVID-19.

The CDR3 DNA follows: TGTGCCAGCTCACCACGGGGTAGCGGGCTGAACACTGAAGCTTTCTTT. It yields the protein CASSPRGSGLNTEAFF. The chain links TRBV18 to TRBJ1-1; D not resolved. The CDR3 extends over 16 amino acids. V lost 1 base and J lost 0, with 12 bases in between. Germline assignment: CDR1 KGHSH and CDR2 LQKENI.